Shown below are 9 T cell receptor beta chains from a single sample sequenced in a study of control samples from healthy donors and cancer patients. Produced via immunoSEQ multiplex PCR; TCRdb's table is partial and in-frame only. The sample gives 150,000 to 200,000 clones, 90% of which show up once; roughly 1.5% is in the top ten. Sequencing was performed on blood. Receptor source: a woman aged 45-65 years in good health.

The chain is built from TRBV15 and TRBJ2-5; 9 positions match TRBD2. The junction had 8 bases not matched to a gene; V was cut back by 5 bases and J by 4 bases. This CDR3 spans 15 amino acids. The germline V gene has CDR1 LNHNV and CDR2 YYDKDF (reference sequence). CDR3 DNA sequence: TGTGCCACCAGCCCCCGGCGGGGGGGCGTAGAGACCCAGTACTTC. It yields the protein CATSPRRGGVETQYF. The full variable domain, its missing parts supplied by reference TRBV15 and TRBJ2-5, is DAMVIQNPRYQVTQFGKPVTLSCSQTLNHNVMYWYQQKSSQAPKLLFHYYDKDFNNEADTPDNFQSRRPNTSFCFLDIRSPGLGDTAMYLCATSPRRGGVETQYFGPGTRLLVL.

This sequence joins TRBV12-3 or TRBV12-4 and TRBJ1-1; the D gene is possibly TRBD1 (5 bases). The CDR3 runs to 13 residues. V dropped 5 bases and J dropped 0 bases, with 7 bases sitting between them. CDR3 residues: CASSRQMNTEAFF. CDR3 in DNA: TGTGCCAGCAGTCGACAGATGAACACTGAAGCTTTCTTT.

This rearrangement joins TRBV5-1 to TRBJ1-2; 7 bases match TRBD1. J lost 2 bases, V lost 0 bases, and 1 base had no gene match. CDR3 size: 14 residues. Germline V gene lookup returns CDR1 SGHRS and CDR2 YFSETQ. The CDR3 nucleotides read TGCGCCAGCAGCTTGGGGGGACAGAACTATGGCTACACCTTC. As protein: CASSLGGQNYGYTF.

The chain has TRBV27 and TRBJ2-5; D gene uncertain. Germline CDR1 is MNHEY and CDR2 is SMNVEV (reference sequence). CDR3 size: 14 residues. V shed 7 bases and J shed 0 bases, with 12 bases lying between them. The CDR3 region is CASKPETNQETQYF. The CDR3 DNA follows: TGTGCCAGCAAGCCGGAAACTAACCAAGAGACCCAGTACTTC.

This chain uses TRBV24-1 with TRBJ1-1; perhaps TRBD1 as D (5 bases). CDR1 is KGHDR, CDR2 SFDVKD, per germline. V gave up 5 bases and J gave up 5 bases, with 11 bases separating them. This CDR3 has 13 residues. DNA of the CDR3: TGTGCCACCAGTGGGACACAGGCGACTGAAGCTTTCTTT. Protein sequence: CATSGTQATEAFF.

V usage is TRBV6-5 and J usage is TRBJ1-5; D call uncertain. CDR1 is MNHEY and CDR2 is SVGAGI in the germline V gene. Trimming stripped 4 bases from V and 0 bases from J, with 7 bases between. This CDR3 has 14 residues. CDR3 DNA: TGTGCCAGCAGTTCCCTGGGTAGCAATCAGCCCCAGCATTTT. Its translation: CASSSLGSNQPQHF.

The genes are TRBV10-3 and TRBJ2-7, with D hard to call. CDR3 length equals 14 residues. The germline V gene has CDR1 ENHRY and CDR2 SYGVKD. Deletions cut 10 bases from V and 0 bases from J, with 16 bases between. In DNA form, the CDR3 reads TGTGCCACTTCATTAGACTCCCGCTCCTACGAGCAGTACTTC. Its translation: CATSLDSRSYEQYF.

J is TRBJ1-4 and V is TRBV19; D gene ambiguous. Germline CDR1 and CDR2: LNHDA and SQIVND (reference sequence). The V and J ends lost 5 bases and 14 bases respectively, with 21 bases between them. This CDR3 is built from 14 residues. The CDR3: CASSPDWTNNRLFF. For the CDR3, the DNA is TGTGCCAGTAGTCCGGACTGGACTAATAATCGGCTGTTTTTT.

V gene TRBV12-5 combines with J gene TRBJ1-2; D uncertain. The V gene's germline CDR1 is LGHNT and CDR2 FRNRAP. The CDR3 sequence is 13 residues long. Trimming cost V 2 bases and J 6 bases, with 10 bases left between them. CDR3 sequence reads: CASGLQQTNGYTF. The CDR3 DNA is TGTGCTAGTGGTTTGCAGCAGACCAATGGCTACACCTTC.